This TCR beta chain was obtained from a study of T cells expressing NK-cell markers. Across the study: The study sequenced eight donors, seven HCMV-seropositive and one seronegative.

This CDR3 is 14 amino acids long. Germline assignment: CDR1 SQVTM and CDR2 ANQGSEA. Following a re-call of the 5' RACE reads, TCRdb has one entry per CDR3 protein and lacks DNA. Its table lists 550,000 or so distinct CDR3 sequences. Sequencing was carried out using blood T cells: a sorted CD56 or NKG2C T cell subset, CD4+ or CD8+ T cells, or bulk PBMC T cells (not recorded which). The origin of this receptor is a man aged 18 to 29 in good health. The chain uses TRBV29-1 and TRBJ2-2; TCRdb's D call of TRBD1 is untestable without DNA. The CDR3: CSVPDRGRDGELFF.